The 8 T cell receptor beta chains listed next were all sequenced from one sample in a study of tumor and adjacent non-tumor tissue in lung cancer. A modified ARM-PCR protocol with three rounds of nested PCR amplified TCRbeta. TCRdb analysed the multiplex PCR reads with MiXCR anew, one entry per CDR3 protein. In the table there are tens of thousands of distinct CDR3 sequences, just under 60% of which are singletons. RNA was extracted from bulk tissue without any cell sorting. Specimen: lung tumor tissue. Receptors were obtained from a man in his fifties or sixties with non-small cell lung cancer.

A word on this clonotype: The junction and the germline gene differ at one end; a read error may be behind it. This chain joins TRBV29-1 and TRBJ2-1; no clear D gene. In germline, CDR1 is SQVTM, CDR2 ANQGSEA. The CDR3 runs to 11 residues. CDR3 nucleotide sequence: TGCAGCATTGAGAGTGTGGATGTGCAGTTCTTC. Translating gives CSIESVDVQFF.

About this clonotype itself: One base away lies a much larger clone, so this may be a sequencing read error. The J gene is TRBJ2-5, the V gene TRBV29-1; 7 bases agree with TRBD1. Germline assignment: CDR1 SQVTM and CDR2 ANQGSEA. The CDR3 is made up of 13 amino acids. The CDR3 bases are TGCAGCGTTGACAGGGGGATGCAAGAGACCCGGTACTTC. Translating gives CSVDRGMQETRYF. The full variable domain, in which reference TRBV29-1 and TRBJ2-5 provide the parts outside the CDR3, is SAVISQKPSRDICQRGTSLTIQCQVDSQVTMMFWYRQQPGQSLTLIATANQGSEATYESGFVIDKFPISRPNLTFSTLTVSNMSPEDSSIYLCSVDRGMQETRYFGPGTRLLVL.

As for this clonotype: The junction differs from germline at one of its ends, possibly a read error. CDR3 coding DNA: TGCAGCGGTGGGAGACATTGGTTCTACAATGAACAGTTCTTC. Translation gives CSGGRHWFYNEQFF. V is TRBV29-1 and J is TRBJ2-1; TRBD2 is a possible D gene (5 bases). This CDR3 is built from 14 residues. The germline V gene encodes CDR1 SQVTM and CDR2 ANQGSEA.

This clonotype was counted only a few times. This sequence may be a read error, since a much larger clone differs from it by one base. The rearrangement uses TRBV6-6 and TRBJ1-1; 7 positions match TRBD1. V gave up 7 bases and J gave up 4 bases; unmatched junction bases: 9. In germline, CDR1 is MNHNY, CDR2 SVGAGI (reference sequence). The CDR3 length is 14 residues. The CDR3 DNA is TGTGCCAGCATATCAGACAGGGCGGGCACTGAAGCTTTCTTT. As protein: CASISDRAGTEAFF.

The CDR3 loop reads CSAPRQGSNQPQHF. The CDR3 DNA reads TGCAGTGCTCCCCGACAGGGAAGCAATCAGCCCCAGCATTTT. V is TRBV20-1 and J is TRBJ1-5; 7 bases are shared with TRBD1. Germline V gene sequence: CDR1 DFQATT, CDR2 SNEGSKA (reference sequence). The CDR3 has 14 amino acids. V gave up 5 bases and J gave up 1 base; unmatched junction bases: 5.

As concerns this clonotype: A much larger clone lies one base from this, so it may be a read error. CDR3 protein: CASSESQGARWAFF. CDR3 DNA: TGTGCCAGCAGTGAGAGCCAGGGGGCGCGTTGGGCTTTCTTT. The chain recombines TRBV6-1 with TRBJ1-1, with TRBD1 matching over 8 bases. Trimming at V came to 3 bases and at J to 11 bases, leaving 11 bases not matched to a gene. The CDR3 covers 14 residues. Germline V lookup: CDR1 MNHNS, CDR2 SASEGT.

Note on this clonotype: A read error may produce the germline difference seen at one junction end. This chain connects TRBV10-2 to TRBJ1-1; a weak D match, TRBD1 (6 bases). In germline, CDR1 is WSHSY, CDR2 SAAADI. The CDR3 length is 13 residues. CDR3 residues: CASSRTEKTGAFF. Here the CDR3 DNA reads TGCGCCAGCAGTCGGACAGAGAAGACTGGAGCTTTCTTT.

J is TRBJ2-2 and V is TRBV4-2; 9 bases are a match to TRBD2. This CDR3 region has 18 residues. J gave up 5 bases and V 0 bases, and 10 bases lay outside the gene matches. Germline values: CDR1 LGHNA, CDR2 YNFKEQ. CDR3 residues: CASSQEGIAGASTGELFF. CDR3 DNA: TGTGCCAGCAGCCAAGAGGGAATAGCGGGGGCGAGTACCGGGGAGCTGTTTTTT.